These T cell receptor beta chains were read from a single sample in a study of T cells in tuberculosis. Only in-frame clones appear in the TCRdb table, and some are missing; sequencing was by immunoSEQ multiplex PCR. The table includes about 45,000 clones, about 94% detected once. The specimen sequenced was PBMCs. Receptors originate from a donor between 5 and 29 years old with latent tuberculosis or without tuberculosis infection. Some clones in this sample may be carry-over from other donors' samples. CDR3s include the opening cysteine and the closing phenylalanine or tryptophan. D genes are given only for firm matches.

V: TRBV27; J: TRBJ2-2; D: TRBD1; CDR3: CASSRRDRQNTGELFF
V: TRBV19; J: TRBJ2-7; D: TRBD1; CDR3: CASKGQGIHEQYF
V: TRBV9; J: TRBJ2-5; D: TRBD2; CDR3: CASSVGLAASQETQYF
V: TRBV5-1; J: TRBJ2-7; D: .; CDR3: CASSSGRGYEQYF
V: TRBV7-9; J: TRBJ2-7; D: .; CDR3: CASSLDQGMMYEQYF
V: TRBV27; J: TRBJ2-1; D: .; CDR3: CASSKASAINNEQFF
V: TRBV5-5; J: TRBJ1-1; D: TRBD1; CDR3: CASSLVRTGNTEAFF
V: TRBV27; J: TRBJ2-3; D: .; CDR3: CASSPGYGESTDTQYF
V: TRBV19; J: TRBJ1-2; D: .; CDR3: CASSMTAGYTF
V: TRBV2; J: TRBJ2-7; D: .; CDR3: CASSDGISYEQYF
V: TRBV7-9; J: TRBJ2-7; D: TRBD1; CDR3: CASSARQGAGEQYF
V: TRBV7-2; J: TRBJ2-7; D: .; CDR3: CASSSQTGRAYEQYF
V: TRBV13; J: TRBJ2-7; D: .; CDR3: CASSPPRGAGYEQYF
V: TRBV9; J: TRBJ2-5; D: .; CDR3: CASSVRGARETQYF
V: TRBV5-1; J: TRBJ2-5; D: TRBD1; CDR3: CASSFGTGGFHQETQYF
V: TRBV5-6; J: TRBJ2-7; D: TRBD1; CDR3: CASTGQKFYEQYF
V: TRBV7-2; J: TRBJ2-3; D: .; CDR3: CASSLSVTDTQYF
V: TRBV4-3; J: TRBJ2-7; D: .; CDR3: CASSQGGTRYEQYF
V: TRBV5-1; J: TRBJ2-3; D: .; CDR3: CASSLGGGPDTQYF
V: TRBV29-1; J: TRBJ2-1; D: TRBD2; CDR3: CSVEDMLAGISSYNEQFF
V: TRBV30; J: TRBJ1-3; D: .; CDR3: CAWNRLGRASGNTIYF
V: TRBV7-3; J: TRBJ2-1; D: TRBD2; CDR3: CASSPKPRTSGKNEQFF
V: TRBV5-5; J: TRBJ2-7; D: .; CDR3: CASSPFYEQYF
V: TRBV28; J: TRBJ1-3; D: TRBD1; CDR3: CASSLFLDRGRFSGNTIYF
V: TRBV7-8; J: TRBJ1-1; D: .; CDR3: CASSRGGTNTEAFF
V: TRBV4-3; J: TRBJ2-2; D: TRBD1; CDR3: CASSQDFFDRVTGELFF
V: TRBV28; J: TRBJ2-7; D: TRBD1; CDR3: CASSSHSQGADEQYF
V: TRBV15; J: TRBJ2-7; D: TRBD1; CDR3: CATSTSPGQGASEQYF
V: TRBV25-1; J: TRBJ2-3; D: TRBD2; CDR3: CASGQLAGGTDTQYF
V: TRBV4-3; J: TRBJ2-2; D: .; CDR3: CASSQMTGLTGLFF
V: TRBV19; J: TRBJ2-5; D: TRBD2; CDR3: CASSIRSGRIYQETQYF
V: TRBV28; J: TRBJ2-7; D: .; CDR3: CASSLVAEYEQYF
V: TRBV2; J: TRBJ2-3; D: TRBD2; CDR3: CASLGLAGGAEITDTQYF
V: TRBV9; J: TRBJ2-3; D: .; CDR3: CASSTEGTHTDTQYF
V: TRBV29-1; J: TRBJ2-3; D: .; CDR3: CSVDFPGLASTDTQYF
V: TRBV13; J: TRBJ2-7; D: TRBD2; CDR3: CASSTTSGWGNEQYF
V: TRBV4-2; J: TRBJ2-1; D: TRBD2; CDR3: CASSQQPLRLAGHNEQFF
V: TRBV7-7; J: TRBJ2-7; D: TRBD2; CDR3: CASSPRLAGPYEQYF
V: TRBV19; J: TRBJ1-2; D: TRBD1; CDR3: CASSTPDRGYGYTF
V: TRBV4-1; J: TRBJ1-2; D: .; CDR3: CASSQTRSNYGYTF
V: TRBV4-1; J: TRBJ2-3; D: TRBD2; CDR3: CASSSLAGVVSDTQYF
V: TRBV4-3; J: TRBJ1-1; D: TRBD1; CDR3: CASSLLGQGNTEAFF
V: TRBV28; J: TRBJ2-7; D: .; CDR3: CASSSGHAYEQYF
V: TRBV12-5; J: TRBJ1-1; D: TRBD1; CDR3: CASGSLNRGANTEAFF
V: TRBV5-1; J: TRBJ1-1; D: TRBD1; CDR3: CASSSDRVTEAFF
V: TRBV6-1; J: TRBJ2-3; D: .; CDR3: CATQARRGTDTQYF
V: TRBV6-5; J: TRBJ2-7; D: .; CDR3: CASGRRPTSYEQYF
V: TRBV15; J: TRBJ2-7; D: .; CDR3: CATSAGVGGEQYF
V: TRBV25-1; J: TRBJ1-2; D: TRBD1; CDR3: CASSEYRTGEVYGYTF
V: TRBV7-8; J: TRBJ2-1; D: TRBD1; CDR3: CASSFGQGAGYEQFF
V: TRBV5-1; J: TRBJ1-4; D: .; CDR3: CASSLAVDGLNEKLFF
V: TRBV28; J: TRBJ2-2; D: .; CDR3: CASSLTGANTGELFF
V: TRBV18; J: TRBJ2-5; D: .; CDR3: CASSPGLRSIPQETQYF
V: TRBV30; J: TRBJ2-2; D: TRBD1; CDR3: CAWRPDRGTMNTGELFF
V: TRBV27; J: TRBJ1-4; D: .; CDR3: CASSRLGGASEKLFF
V: TRBV6-5; J: TRBJ2-2; D: TRBD1; CDR3: CASSPTGGTGELFF
V: TRBV4-1; J: TRBJ2-2; D: TRBD1; CDR3: CASSQDRATTGELFF
V: TRBV18; J: TRBJ2-5; D: .; CDR3: CASSPPAREQTQYF